The rows below give T cell receptor beta chains drawn from one sample of a study of OX40 agonist ivuxolimab in advanced cancers. The assay was immunoSEQ multiplex PCR, and TCRdb's table has in-frame clones only and misses some. Seen here are 60,000 to 100,000 clones, roughly 84% observed once, and the top ten hold 0.24%. The sequences come from CD4+ or CD8+ T cells sorted from blood, collected in a trial of the OX40 agonist ivuxolimab. These receptors all stem from an adult with an advanced solid tumor such as melanoma, head and neck, liver or kidney cancer. CDR3s include the opening cysteine and the closing phenylalanine or tryptophan. The order of the fields is J gene, clone size, V gene, D gene, CDR3 protein, CDR3 DNA. A D gene is named only where the DNA matches it firmly. The size field is filled for only some rows; it gives once, few, many or a size class.

j_call: TRBJ2-3
clone_size: NA
v_call: TRBV11-2
d_call: TRBD2
cdr3_aa: CASSPSGSLPDTQYF
cdr3_nt: TGTGCCAGCAGCCCTAGCGGGAGTCTACCAGATACGCAGTATTTT

j_call: TRBJ1-4
clone_size: once
v_call: TRBV7-8
d_call: TRBD1
cdr3_aa: CASSTGQDRGKLFF
cdr3_nt: TGTGCCAGCAGCACCGGACAGGATCGGGGAAAACTGTTTTTT

j_call: TRBJ2-3
clone_size: NA
v_call: TRBV5-6
d_call: NA
cdr3_aa: CASTSWGTQYF
cdr3_nt: TGTGCCAGCACCTCATGGGGTACGCAGTATTTT

j_call: TRBJ2-3
clone_size: NA
v_call: TRBV6-5
d_call: TRBD2
cdr3_aa: CASSYGTSGRLNTQYF
cdr3_nt: TGTGCCAGCAGTTACGGGACTAGCGGGAGGCTGAATACGCAGTATTTT

j_call: TRBJ2-3
clone_size: NA
v_call: TRBV20-1
d_call: NA
cdr3_aa: CRVAGPDTQYF
cdr3_nt: TGCAGGGTTGCGGGGCCAGATACGCAGTATTTT

j_call: TRBJ2-5
clone_size: few
v_call: TRBV7-9
d_call: TRBD1
cdr3_aa: CASSRTGALQETQYF
cdr3_nt: TGTGCCAGCAGCCGGACAGGGGCCCTCCAAGAGACCCAGTACTTC

j_call: TRBJ2-1
clone_size: NA
v_call: TRBV6-6
d_call: NA
cdr3_aa: CASSYSTVYNEQFF
cdr3_nt: TGTGCCAGCAGTTACTCGACTGTCTACAATGAGCAGTTCTTC

j_call: TRBJ2-5
clone_size: NA
v_call: TRBV5-1
d_call: NA
cdr3_aa: CASSLGGVQETQYF
cdr3_nt: TGCGCCAGCAGCTTGGGCGGGGTACAAGAGACCCAGTACTTC

j_call: TRBJ1-4
clone_size: NA
v_call: TRBV7-9
d_call: TRBD1
cdr3_aa: CASSLRTGKEGGNEKLFF
cdr3_nt: TGTGCCAGCAGCTTACGGACAGGGAAGGAGGGAGGGAATGAAAAACTGTTTTTT

j_call: TRBJ2-7
clone_size: NA
v_call: TRBV7-9
d_call: NA
cdr3_aa: CASSLLAEAYEQYF
cdr3_nt: TGTGCCAGCAGCTTACTGGCGGAGGCCTACGAGCAGTACTTC

j_call: TRBJ2-1
clone_size: NA
v_call: TRBV6-5
d_call: NA
cdr3_aa: CASSSPTTTQRSEQFF
cdr3_nt: TGTGCCAGCAGTTCCCCGACTACCACCCAAAGGAGTGAGCAGTTCTTC

j_call: TRBJ2-2
clone_size: NA
v_call: TRBV5-4
d_call: TRBD1
cdr3_aa: CASSRKTHSTGYTGELFF
cdr3_nt: TGTGCCAGCAGTCGAAAGACACACTCGACAGGGTACACCGGGGAGCTGTTTTTT

j_call: TRBJ2-1
clone_size: NA
v_call: TRBV7-2
d_call: NA
cdr3_aa: CASSPLPGEQFF
cdr3_nt: TGTGCCAGCAGCCCCCTACCGGGAGAGCAGTTCTTC

j_call: TRBJ2-5
clone_size: few
v_call: TRBV18
d_call: TRBD2
cdr3_aa: CASSPAGTSGKETQYF
cdr3_nt: TGTGCCAGCTCACCAGCCGGGACTAGCGGTAAAGAGACCCAGTACTTC

j_call: TRBJ1-2
clone_size: NA
v_call: TRBV20-1
d_call: NA
cdr3_aa: CSASGDYGYTF
cdr3_nt: TGCAGTGCTAGTGGTGACTATGGCTACACCTTC

j_call: TRBJ1-3
clone_size: NA
v_call: TRBV6-6
d_call: NA
cdr3_aa: CASSSASGNTIYF
cdr3_nt: TGTGCCAGCAGTTCGGCCTCTGGAAACACCATATATTTT